This T cell receptor (beta chain) was profiled in a study of regulatory T cells in long-lasting Graves disease. Germline V lookup: CDR1 MDHEN, CDR2 SYDVKM. The CDR3 runs 13 residues. Trimming left V 7 bases short and J 10 bases short, with 17 bases between. To make TCR beta libraries, researchers used iRepertoire HTBI primers and Arm-PCR of CDR3 regions. Using its own MiXCR run on the multiplex PCR reads, TCRdb lists one record per CDR3 protein. The sample holds fewer than 350,000 distinct CDR3 sequences, 15% to 20% seen once. The study's findings and limits: It was peripheral blood alone, not thyroid tissue, that was studied. The study found persistent patients shared more public clonotypes (roughly 2,500) than new patients (about 880). Possibly, too few samples lowered accuracy.

Remarks on this clonotype: Its antigen is currently unknown.

Time point described: newly diagnosed GD, antithyroid drugs for less than 3 months. TCR sequences were obtained from RNA taken from PBMCs. The V gene is TRBV28, the J gene TRBJ2-1, with D unresolved. The material was peripheral blood mononuclear cells (PBMCs), obtained at new diagnosis, from a patient treated with antithyroid drugs. The receptor comes from a female donor with Graves disease. The CDR3, as DNA: TGTGCCAGCATTGACCCCCGACAATTAGAGCAGTTCTTC. As protein: CASIDPRQLEQFF.